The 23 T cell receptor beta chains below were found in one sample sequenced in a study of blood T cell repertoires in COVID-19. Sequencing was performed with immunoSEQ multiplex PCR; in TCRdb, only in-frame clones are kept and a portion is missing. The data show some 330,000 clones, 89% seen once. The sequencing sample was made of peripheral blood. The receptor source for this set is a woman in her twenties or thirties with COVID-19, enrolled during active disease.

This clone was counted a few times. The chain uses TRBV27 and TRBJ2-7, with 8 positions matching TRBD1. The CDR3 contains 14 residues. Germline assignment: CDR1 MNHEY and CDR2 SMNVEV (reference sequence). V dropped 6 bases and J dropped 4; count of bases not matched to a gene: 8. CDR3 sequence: CASSPGQGPYEQYV. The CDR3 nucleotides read TGTGCCAGCAGCCCTGGACAGGGACCTTACGAGCAGTACGTC.

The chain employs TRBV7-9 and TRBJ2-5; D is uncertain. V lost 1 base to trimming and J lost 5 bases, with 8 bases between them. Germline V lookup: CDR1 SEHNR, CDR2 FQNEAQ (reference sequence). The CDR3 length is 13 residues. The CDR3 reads CASSLVLVETQYF. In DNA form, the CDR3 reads TGTGCCAGCAGCTTAGTTCTTGTGGAGACCCAGTACTTC.

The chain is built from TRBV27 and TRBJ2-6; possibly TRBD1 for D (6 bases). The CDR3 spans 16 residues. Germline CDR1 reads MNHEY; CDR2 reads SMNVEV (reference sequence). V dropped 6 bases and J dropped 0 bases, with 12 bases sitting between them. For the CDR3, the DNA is TGTGCCAGCAGGATGCACAGGGACTCTGGGGCCAACGTCCTGACTTTC. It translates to CASRMHRDSGANVLTF.

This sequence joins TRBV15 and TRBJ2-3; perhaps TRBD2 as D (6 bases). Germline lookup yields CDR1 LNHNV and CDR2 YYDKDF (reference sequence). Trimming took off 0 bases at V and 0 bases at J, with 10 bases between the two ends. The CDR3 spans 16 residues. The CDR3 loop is CATSRDWTISTDTQYF. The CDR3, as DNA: TGTGCCACCAGCAGAGATTGGACTATTAGCACAGATACGCAGTATTTT.

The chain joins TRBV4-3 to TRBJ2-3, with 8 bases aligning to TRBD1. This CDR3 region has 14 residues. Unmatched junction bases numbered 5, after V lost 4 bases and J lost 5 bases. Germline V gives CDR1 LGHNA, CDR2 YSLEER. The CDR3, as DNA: TGCGCCAGCAGCCTGGACAGGGTGGGAGATACGCAGTATTTT. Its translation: CASSLDRVGDTQYF.

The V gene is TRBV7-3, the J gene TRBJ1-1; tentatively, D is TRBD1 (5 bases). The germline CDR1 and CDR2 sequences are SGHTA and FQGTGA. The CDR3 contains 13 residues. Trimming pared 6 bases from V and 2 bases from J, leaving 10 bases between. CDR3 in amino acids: CASSKGANTEAFF. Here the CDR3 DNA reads TGTGCCAGCAGTAAAGGGGCAAACACTGAAGCTTTCTTT.

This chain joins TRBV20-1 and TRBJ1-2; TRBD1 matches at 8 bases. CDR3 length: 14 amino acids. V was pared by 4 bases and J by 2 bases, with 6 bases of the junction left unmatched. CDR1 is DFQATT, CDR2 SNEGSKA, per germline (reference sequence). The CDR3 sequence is CSANDRGENYGYTF. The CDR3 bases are TGCAGTGCTAATGACAGGGGCGAGAACTATGGCTACACCTTC.

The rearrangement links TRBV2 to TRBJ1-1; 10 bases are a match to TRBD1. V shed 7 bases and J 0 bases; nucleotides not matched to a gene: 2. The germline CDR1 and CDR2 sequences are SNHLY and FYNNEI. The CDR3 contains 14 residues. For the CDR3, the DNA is TGTGCCAGCAAAGGACAGGGGGTGAACACTGAAGCTTTCTTT. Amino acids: CASKGQGVNTEAFF.

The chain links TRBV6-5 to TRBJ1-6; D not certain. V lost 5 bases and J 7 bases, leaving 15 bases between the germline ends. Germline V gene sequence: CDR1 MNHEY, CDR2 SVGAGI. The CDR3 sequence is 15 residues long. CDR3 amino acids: CASSRVGIGNSPLHF. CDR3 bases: TGTGCCAGCAGTCGGGTCGGGATCGGGAATTCACCCCTCCACTTT.

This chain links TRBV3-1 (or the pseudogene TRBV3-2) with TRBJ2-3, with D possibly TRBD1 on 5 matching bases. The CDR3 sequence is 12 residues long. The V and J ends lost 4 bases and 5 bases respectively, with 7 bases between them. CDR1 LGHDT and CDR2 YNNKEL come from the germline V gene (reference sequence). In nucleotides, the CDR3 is TGTGCCAGCAGCCGCCAGGGAGATACGCAGTATTTT. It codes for CASSRQGDTQYF.

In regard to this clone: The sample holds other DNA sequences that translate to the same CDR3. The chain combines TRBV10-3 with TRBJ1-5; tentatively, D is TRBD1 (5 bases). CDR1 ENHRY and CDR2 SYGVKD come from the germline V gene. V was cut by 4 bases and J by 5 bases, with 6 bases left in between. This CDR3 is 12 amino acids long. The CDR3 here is CAISGGDQPQHF. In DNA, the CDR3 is TGTGCCATCAGTGGGGGGGATCAGCCCCAGCATTTT.

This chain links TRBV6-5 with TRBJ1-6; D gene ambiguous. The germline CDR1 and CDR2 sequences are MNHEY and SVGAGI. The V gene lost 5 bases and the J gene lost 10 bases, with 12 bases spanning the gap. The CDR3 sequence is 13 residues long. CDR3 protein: CASSTRARSPLHF. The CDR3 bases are TGTGCCAGCAGTACTAGGGCTAGGTCACCCCTCCACTTT.

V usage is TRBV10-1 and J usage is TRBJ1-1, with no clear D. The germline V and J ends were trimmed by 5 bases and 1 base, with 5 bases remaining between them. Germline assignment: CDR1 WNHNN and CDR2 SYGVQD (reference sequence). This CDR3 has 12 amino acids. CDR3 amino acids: CASSQKNTEAFF. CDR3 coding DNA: TGCGCCAGCAGTCAGAAGAACACTGAAGCTTTCTTT.

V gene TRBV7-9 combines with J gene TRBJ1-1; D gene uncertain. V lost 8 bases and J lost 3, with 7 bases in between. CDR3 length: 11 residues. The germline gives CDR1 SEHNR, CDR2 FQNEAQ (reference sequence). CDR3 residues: CASLRDTEAFF. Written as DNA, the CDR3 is TGTGCCAGCCTACGGGACACTGAAGCTTTCTTT.

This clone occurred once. The CDR3 nucleotides are TGTGCCAGCAGCTGGGCCTCAGGGGTTGGCATTCAGTACTTC. This encodes CASSWASGVGIQYF. J is TRBJ2-4 and V is TRBV7-9, with D perhaps TRBD1 (6 bases). Germline V lookup: CDR1 SEHNR, CDR2 FQNEAQ (reference sequence). The V end lost 4 bases, the J end lost 9 bases, and 16 bases lay between the germline ends. The CDR3 extends over 14 amino acids. Filled out from reference TRBV7-9 and TRBJ2-4, the complete variable domain reads DTGVSQNPRHKITKRGQNVTFRCDPISEHNRLYWYRQTLGQGPEFLTYFQNEAQLEKSRLLSDRFSAERPKGSFSTLEIQRTEQGDSAMYLCASSWASGVGIQYFGAGTRLSVL.

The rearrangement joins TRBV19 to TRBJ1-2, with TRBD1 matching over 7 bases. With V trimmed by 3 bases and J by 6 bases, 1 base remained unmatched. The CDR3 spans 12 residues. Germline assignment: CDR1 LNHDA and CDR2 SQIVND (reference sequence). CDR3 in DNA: TGTGCCAGTAGTATTGACAGGGATGGCTACACCTTC. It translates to CASSIDRDGYTF.

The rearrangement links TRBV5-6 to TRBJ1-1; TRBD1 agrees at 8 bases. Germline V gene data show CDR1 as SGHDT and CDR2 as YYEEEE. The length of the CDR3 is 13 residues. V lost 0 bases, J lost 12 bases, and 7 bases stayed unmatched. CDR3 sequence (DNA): TGTGCCAGCAGCTTGGACAGGGGGGGAACAACTTTCTTT. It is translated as CASSLDRGGTTFF. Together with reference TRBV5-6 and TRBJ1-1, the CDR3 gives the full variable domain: DAGVTQSPTHLIKTRGQQVTLRCSPKSGHDTVSWYQQALGQGPQFIFQYYEEEERQRGNFPDRFSGHQFPNYSSELNVNALLLGDSALYLCASSLDRGGTTFFGQGTRLTVV.

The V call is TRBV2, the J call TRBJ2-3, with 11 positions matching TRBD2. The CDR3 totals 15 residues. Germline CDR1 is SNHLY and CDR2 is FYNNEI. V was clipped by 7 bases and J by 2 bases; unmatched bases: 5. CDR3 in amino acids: CASIPSGGHTDTQYF. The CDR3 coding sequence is TGTGCCAGCATTCCTAGCGGGGGGCACACAGATACGCAGTATTTT. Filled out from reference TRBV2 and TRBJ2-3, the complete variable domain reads EPEVTQTPSHQVTQMGQEVILRCVPISNHLYFYWYRQILGQKVEFLVSFYNNEISEKSEIFDDQFSVERPDGSNFTLKIRSTKLEDSAMYFCASIPSGGHTDTQYFGPGTRLTVL.

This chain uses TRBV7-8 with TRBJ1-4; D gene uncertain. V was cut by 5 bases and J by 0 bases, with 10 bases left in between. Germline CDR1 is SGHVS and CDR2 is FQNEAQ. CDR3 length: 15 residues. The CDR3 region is CASSQSPATNEKLFF. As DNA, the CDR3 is TGTGCCAGCAGCCAATCCCCTGCAACTAATGAAAAACTGTTTTTT.

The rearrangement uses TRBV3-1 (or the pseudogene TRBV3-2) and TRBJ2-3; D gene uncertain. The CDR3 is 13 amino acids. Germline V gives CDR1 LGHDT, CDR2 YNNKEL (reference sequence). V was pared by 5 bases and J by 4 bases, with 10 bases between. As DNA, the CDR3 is TGTGCCAGCAGCTCTCCCCTTGCAGATACGCAGTATTTT. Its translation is CASSSPLADTQYF.

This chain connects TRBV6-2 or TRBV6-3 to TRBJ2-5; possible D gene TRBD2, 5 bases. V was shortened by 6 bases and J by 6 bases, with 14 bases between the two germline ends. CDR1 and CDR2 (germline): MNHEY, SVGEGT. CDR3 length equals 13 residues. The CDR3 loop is CASSPGGSKTQYF. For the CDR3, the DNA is TGTGCCAGCAGCCCCGGCGGGTCCAAGACCCAGTACTTC.

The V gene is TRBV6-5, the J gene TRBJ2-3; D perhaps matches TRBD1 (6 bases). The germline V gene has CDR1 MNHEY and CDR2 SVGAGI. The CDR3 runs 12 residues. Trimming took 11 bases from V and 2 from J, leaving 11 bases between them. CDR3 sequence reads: CADRDNTDTQYF. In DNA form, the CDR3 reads TGTGCCGACCGGGACAACACAGATACGCAGTATTTT.

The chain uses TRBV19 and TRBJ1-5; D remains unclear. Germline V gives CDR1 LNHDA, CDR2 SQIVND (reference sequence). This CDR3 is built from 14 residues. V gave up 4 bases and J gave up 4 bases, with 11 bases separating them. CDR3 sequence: CASSTTRGNQPQHF. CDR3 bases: TGTGCCAGTAGTACTACTCGCGGGAATCAGCCCCAGCATTTT. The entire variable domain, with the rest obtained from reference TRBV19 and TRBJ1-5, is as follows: DGGITQSPKYLFRKEGQNVTLSCEQNLNHDAMYWYRQDPGQGLRLIYYSQIVNDFQKGDIAEGYSVSREKKESFPLTVTSAQKNPTAFYLCASSTTRGNQPQHFGDGTRLSIL.